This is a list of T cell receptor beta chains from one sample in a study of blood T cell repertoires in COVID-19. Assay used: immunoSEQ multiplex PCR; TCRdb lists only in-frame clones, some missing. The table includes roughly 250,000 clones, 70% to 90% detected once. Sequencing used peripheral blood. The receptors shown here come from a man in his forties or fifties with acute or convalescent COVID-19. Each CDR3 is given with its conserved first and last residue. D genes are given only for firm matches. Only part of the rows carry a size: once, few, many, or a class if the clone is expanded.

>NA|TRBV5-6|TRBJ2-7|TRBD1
TGTGCCAGCAGCAGGGGGCCGCTCGAGCAGTACTTC
CASSRGPLEQYF
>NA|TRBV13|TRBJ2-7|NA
TGTGCCAGCAGCTCCCGGGACTTGGGGGAGCAGTACTTC
CASSSRDLGEQYF
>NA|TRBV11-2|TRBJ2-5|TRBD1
TGTGCCAGCAGCTTAGCGTCAGGGGGCAAGGGGACCCAGTACTTC
CASSLASGGKGTQYF
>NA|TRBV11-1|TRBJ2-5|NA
TGTGCCAGCAGCTTATCAGGCTATATAGAGACCCAGTACTTC
CASSLSGYIETQYF
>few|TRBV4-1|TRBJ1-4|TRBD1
TGCGCCAGCAGCCACCCGGGACAGGGGGATGAAAAACTGTTTTTT
CASSHPGQGDEKLFF
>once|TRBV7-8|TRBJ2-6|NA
TGTGCCAGCAGCCCGCCGAGGGTAGTGGCCAACGTCCTGACTTTC
CASSPPRVVANVLTF
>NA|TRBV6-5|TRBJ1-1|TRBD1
TGTGCCAGCAGTTTCACAGGGGACACTGAAGCTTTCTTT
CASSFTGDTEAFF
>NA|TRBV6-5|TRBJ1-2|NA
TGTGCCAGCACCTCGGAACGAGGGGGCTACACCTTC
CASTSERGGYTF
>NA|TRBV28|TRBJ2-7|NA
TGTGCCAGCAGTTTATTAAACAGCGAGCAGTACTTC
CASSLLNSEQYF
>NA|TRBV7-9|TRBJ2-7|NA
TGTGCCAGCAGCGAGGCACAGGGTCCGGCGGCCTCCTACGAGCAGTACTTC
CASSEAQGPAASYEQYF
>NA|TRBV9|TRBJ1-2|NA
TGTGCCAGCAGCGTAGGGCGGGGGATCGGTGGCTACACCTTC
CASSVGRGIGGYTF
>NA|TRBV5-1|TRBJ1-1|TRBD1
TGCGCCAGCAGCTTGCCGTGGACAGGGGCTGACACTGAAGCTTTCTTT
CASSLPWTGADTEAFF
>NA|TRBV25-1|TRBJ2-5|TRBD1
TGTGCCAGCAGTGAGCCGACAGGGCAGGAGACCCAGTACTTC
CASSEPTGQETQYF
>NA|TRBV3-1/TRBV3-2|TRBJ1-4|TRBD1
TGTGCCAGCAGCCAGGGACAGGGGAACCAACTGTTTTTT
CASSQGQGNQLFF
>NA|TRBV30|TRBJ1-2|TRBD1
TGTGCCTGGAGTGTACGGGACAGGGGACAACTTTACTATGGCTACACCTTC
CAWSVRDRGQLYYGYTF
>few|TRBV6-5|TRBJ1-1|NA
TGTGCCAGCAAGGGAGGGGGCACTGAAGCTTTCTTT
CASKGGGTEAFF
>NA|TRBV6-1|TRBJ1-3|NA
TGTGCCAGCAGTGAAACTCCGGGAGACGGAAACACCATATATTTT
CASSETPGDGNTIYF
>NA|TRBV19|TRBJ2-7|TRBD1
TGTGCCAGTAGTAGCCCCGGGACAGAGAACTACGAGCAGTACTTC
CASSSPGTENYEQYF
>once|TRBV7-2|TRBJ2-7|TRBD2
TGTGCCAGCAGCTTAGAGCGGGGGGGAAACTACGAGCAGTACTTC
CASSLERGGNYEQYF
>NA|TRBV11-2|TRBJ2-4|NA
TGTGCCAGCAGCCCGATTGGACTTCCGAACATTCAGTACTTC
CASSPIGLPNIQYF
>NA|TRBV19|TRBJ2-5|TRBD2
TGTGCCAGTAGTATGGGACTAGCGGGGGGGCAAGAGACCCAGTACTTC
CASSMGLAGGQETQYF
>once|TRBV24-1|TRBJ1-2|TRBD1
TGTGCCACCAGATCAGACAGGGGAGATGGCTACACCTTC
CATRSDRGDGYTF
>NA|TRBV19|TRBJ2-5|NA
TGTGCCAGTAGTATTATCGGGGGGCCTCAAGAGACCCAGTACTTC
CASSIIGGPQETQYF
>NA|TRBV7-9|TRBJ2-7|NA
TGTGCCAGCGGCCAGACAGTAAACTACGAGCAGTACTTC
CASGQTVNYEQYF
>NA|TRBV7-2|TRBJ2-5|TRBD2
TGTGCCAGCAGCTTAGCTAGCGGGGGGGCCCAAGAGACCCAGTACTTC
CASSLASGGAQETQYF
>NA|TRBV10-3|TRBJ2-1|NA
TGTGCCACCCGAGACAATTCCCTCAATGAGCAGTTCTTC
CATRDNSLNEQFF
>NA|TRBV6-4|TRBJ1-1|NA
TGTGCCAGCAGTGCGAGCTTGAACACTGAAGCTTTCTTT
CASSASLNTEAFF
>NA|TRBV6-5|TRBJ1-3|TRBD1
TGTGCCAGCAGCCTCAGGGGGAATGGAAACACCATATATTTT
CASSLRGNGNTIYF
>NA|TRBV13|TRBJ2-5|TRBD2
TGTGCCAGCAAGGCGGGGGGTCGGGAGACCCAGTACTTC
CASKAGGRETQYF
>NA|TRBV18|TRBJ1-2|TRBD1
TGTGCCAGCTCACCGGACAGGGCTAACTATGGCTACACCTTC
CASSPDRANYGYTF
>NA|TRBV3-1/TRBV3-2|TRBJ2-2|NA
TGTGCCAGCAGCCAAGTGACCAGGCCGAACACCGGGGAGCTGTTTTTT
CASSQVTRPNTGELFF
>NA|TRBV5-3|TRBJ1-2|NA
TGTGCCAGAAGCGTGGGCAGGCCCTATGGCTACACCTTC
CARSVGRPYGYTF
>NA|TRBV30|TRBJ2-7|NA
TGTGCCTGGGCTCAAGGGGGTGGCGAGCAGTACTTC
CAWAQGGGEQYF
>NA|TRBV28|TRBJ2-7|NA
TGTGCTTCAGGGGCAAACGAGCAGTACTTC
CASGANEQYF
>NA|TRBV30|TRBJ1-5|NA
TGTGCCTGGAATACGCAGGCAGGCCAGCCCCAGCATTTT
CAWNTQAGQPQHF
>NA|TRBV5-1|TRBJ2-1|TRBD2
TGCGCCAGCAGCTTGAGTCCTAGCGGGGGTACGGGCAATGAGCAGTTCTTC
CASSLSPSGGTGNEQFF
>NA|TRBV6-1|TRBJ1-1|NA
TGTGCCAGCAGTGCCCATGAAGCTTTCTTT
CASSAHEAFF
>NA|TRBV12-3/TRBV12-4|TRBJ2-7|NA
TGTGCCAGCAAGGTGGGCAGCTCCTACGAGCAGTACTTC
CASKVGSSYEQYF
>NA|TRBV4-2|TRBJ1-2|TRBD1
TGTGCCAGCAGCCAAGGTAACAGGGGCGCTGGCTACACCTTC
CASSQGNRGAGYTF
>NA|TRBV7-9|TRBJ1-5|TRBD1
TGTGCCAGCAGCCCAGGGGGAGACGGTCAGCCCCAGCATTTT
CASSPGGDGQPQHF
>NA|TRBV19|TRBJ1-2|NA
TGTGCCAGTAGTATGTCCAGGAACTATGGCTACACCTTC
CASSMSRNYGYTF
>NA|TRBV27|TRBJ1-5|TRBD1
TGTGCCAGCAGTTCCCTGACAGGGCTCCAGCCCCAGCATTTT
CASSSLTGLQPQHF
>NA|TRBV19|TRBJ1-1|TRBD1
TGTGCCAGTAGCTACGGGACAGCCGAAGCTTTCTTT
CASSYGTAEAFF
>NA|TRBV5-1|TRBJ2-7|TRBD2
TGCGCCAGCAGCTCTAGGACTAGCGGGGGGGCTATCTCCTACGAGCAGTACTTC
CASSSRTSGGAISYEQYF
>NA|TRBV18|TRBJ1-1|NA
TGTGCCAGCTCCCTATCAGACAGCCGTGAAGCTTTCTTT
CASSLSDSREAFF
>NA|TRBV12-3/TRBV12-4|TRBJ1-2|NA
TGTGCCAGCAGCGTGACAGCTAACTATGGCTACACCTTC
CASSVTANYGYTF
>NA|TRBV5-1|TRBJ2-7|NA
TGCGCCAGCAGCCCGGGATCAACTCAGTCCTACGAGCAGTACTTC
CASSPGSTQSYEQYF
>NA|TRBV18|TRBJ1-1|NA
TGTGCCAGCTCACCATTACGGGGGGAGAACACTGAAGCTTTCTTT
CASSPLRGENTEAFF
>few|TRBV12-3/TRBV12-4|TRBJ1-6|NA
TGTGCCAGCAGTTTAAGGGGTGATTCACCCCTCCACTTT
CASSLRGDSPLHF
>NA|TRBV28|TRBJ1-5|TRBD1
TGTGCCAGCAGCACTCGGGGACAGCCGAATCAGCCCCAGCATTTT
CASSTRGQPNQPQHF
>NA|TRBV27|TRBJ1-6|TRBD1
TGTGCCAGCAGTCCAGGGGGTTGGAATTCACCCCTCCACTTT
CASSPGGWNSPLHF
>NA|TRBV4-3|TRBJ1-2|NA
TGCGCCAGCAGCCCGCGAGGGGGGGTGAGCTATGGCTACACCTTC
CASSPRGGVSYGYTF
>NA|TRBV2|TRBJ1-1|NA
TGTGCCAGCAGTGAAGCGCGTGGTGGTACGACTGAAGCTTTCTTT
CASSEARGGTTEAFF
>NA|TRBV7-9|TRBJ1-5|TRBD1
TGTGCCTCCGCTATAACAGGGGATTATCAGCCCCAGCATTTT
CASAITGDYQPQHF
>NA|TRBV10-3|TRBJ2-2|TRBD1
TGTGCCATCAGTCTACCGACAGGGATCAACACCGGGGAGCTGTTTTTT
CAISLPTGINTGELFF
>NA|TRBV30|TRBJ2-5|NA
TGTGCCTGGAGACAGGGAGGGGTGGAGACCCAGTACTTC
CAWRQGGVETQYF
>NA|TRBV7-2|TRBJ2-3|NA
TGTGCCAGCAGCTTAGACCCCTCGACAGCAGATACGCAGTATTTT
CASSLDPSTADTQYF